This T cell receptor beta chain was sequenced during a study of control samples from healthy donors and cancer patients. Clones were read by immunoSEQ multiplex PCR, and TCRdb kept only the in-frame ones, dropping some. The table records 150,000 to 200,000 clones, 93% of them present only once. Material: blood. This sequence was found in a woman aged 60-70 years in good health.

CDR3 loop: CASSYADTQYF. The CDR3 nucleotides read TGTGCCAGCAGTTACGCAGATACGCAGTATTTT. This rearrangement joins TRBV6-5 to TRBJ2-3; D is ambiguous. There are 11 residues in the CDR3. V lost 2 bases and J lost 4, with 1 base in between. Germline V gives CDR1 MNHEY, CDR2 SVGAGI.